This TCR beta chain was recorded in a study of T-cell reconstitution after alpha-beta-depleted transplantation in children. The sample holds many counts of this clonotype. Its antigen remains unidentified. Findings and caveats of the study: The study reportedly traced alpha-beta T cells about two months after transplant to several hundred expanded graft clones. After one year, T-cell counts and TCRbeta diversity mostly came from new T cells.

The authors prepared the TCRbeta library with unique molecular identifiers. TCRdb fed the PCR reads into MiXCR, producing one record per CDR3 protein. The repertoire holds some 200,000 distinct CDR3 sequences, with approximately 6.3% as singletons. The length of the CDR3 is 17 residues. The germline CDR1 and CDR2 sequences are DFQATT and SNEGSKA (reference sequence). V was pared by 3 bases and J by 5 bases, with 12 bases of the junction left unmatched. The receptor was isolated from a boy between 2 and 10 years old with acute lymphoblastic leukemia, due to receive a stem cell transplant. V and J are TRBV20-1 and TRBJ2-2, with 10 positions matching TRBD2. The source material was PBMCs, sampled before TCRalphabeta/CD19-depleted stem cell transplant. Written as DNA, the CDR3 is TGCAGTGCTAGTTCACTAGCGGGGCCCGGGGGGACCGGGGAGCTGTTTTTT. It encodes CSASSLAGPGGTGELFF.